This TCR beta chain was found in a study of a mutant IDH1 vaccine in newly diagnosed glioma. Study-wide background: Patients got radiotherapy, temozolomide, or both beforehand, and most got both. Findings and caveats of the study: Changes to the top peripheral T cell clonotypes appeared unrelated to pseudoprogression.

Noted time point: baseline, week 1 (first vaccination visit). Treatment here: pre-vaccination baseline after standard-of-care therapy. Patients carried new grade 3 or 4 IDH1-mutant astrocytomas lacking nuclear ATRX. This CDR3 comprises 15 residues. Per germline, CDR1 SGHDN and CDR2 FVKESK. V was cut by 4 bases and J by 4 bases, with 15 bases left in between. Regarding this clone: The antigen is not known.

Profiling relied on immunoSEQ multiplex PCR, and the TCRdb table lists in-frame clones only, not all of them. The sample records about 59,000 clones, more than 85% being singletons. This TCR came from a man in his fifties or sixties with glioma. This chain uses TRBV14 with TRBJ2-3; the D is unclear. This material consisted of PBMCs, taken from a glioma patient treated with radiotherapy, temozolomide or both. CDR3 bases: TGTGCCAGCAGCCTTCTCACGATCTCGGCAGATACGCAGTATTTT. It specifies CASSLLTISADTQYF.